Listed below are T cell receptor beta chains from one sample, sequenced in a study of T-cell reconstitution after alpha-beta-depleted transplantation in children. One entry per CDR3 protein, called by TCRdb with MiXCR from the PCR reads. The sample lists about 830,000 distinct CDR3 sequences, roughly 15% occurring once. This specimen consisted of PBMCs, mostly from graft donor cells, obtained 360 days after TCRalphabeta/CD19-depleted stem cell transplant. Every receptor here comes from a male patient aged 5 to 17 who had a stem cell transplant for acute lymphoblastic leukemia, so the T cells may come from the graft donor. The CDR3 runs from the conserved cysteine through the conserved F or W. D genes are given only for firm matches. Clone size appears in some rows only: once, few, many, or a class for an expanded clone.

j_call v_call clone_size d_call cdr3_aa cdr3_nt
TRBJ2-1 TRBV24-1 NA NA CATSDSTQGTNEQFF TGTGCCACCAGTGATTCCACACAGGGAACGAATGAGCAGTTCTTC
TRBJ1-1 TRBV5-1 many TRBD1 CASSWGQGDTEAFF TGCGCCAGCAGCTGGGGACAGGGGGACACTGAAGCTTTCTTT
TRBJ1-2 TRBV5-1 NA NA CASSLGQLPIGYGYTF TGCGCCAGCAGCTTGGGACAGCTCCCGATTGGGTATGGCTACACCTTC
TRBJ1-3 TRBV5-1 few TRBD1 CASSLETGGRDTIYF TGCGCCAGCAGCTTGGAAACAGGGGGCCGGGACACCATATATTTT
TRBJ2-1 TRBV11-3 few TRBD2 CASSSLAGGNNEQFF TGTGCCAGCAGCTCCCTAGCGGGAGGTAACAATGAGCAGTTCTTC
TRBJ2-7 TRBV28 many TRBD2 CASSRTSGRGYEQYF TGTGCCAGCAGTCGGACTAGCGGGAGAGGGTACGAGCAGTACTTC
TRBJ2-2 TRBV6-1 few TRBD2 CASSRRAGVGTGELFF TGTGCCAGCAGTAGGAGAGCGGGAGTGGGCACCGGGGAGCTGTTTTTT
TRBJ2-7 TRBV19 few NA CASRDILRDYEQYF TGTGCCAGCCGAGACATCTTAAGAGACTACGAGCAGTACTTC
TRBJ2-7 TRBV27 few NA CASTLSWQGNYEQYF TGTGCCAGCACCTTGAGTTGGCAGGGAAACTACGAGCAGTACTTC
TRBJ2-5 TRBV12-3/TRBV12-4 NA NA CASTKMMTVQKETQYF TGTGCCAGCACTAAAATGATGACGGTCCAAAAAGAGACCCAGTACTTC
TRBJ2-7 TRBV10-3 NA NA CAISEWDKGPYEQYF TGTGCCATCAGTGAGTGGGACAAGGGGCCCTACGAGCAGTACTTC
TRBJ2-2 TRBV6-5 NA TRBD1 CASSYNRGGELFF TGTGCCAGCAGTTACAACAGGGGCGGGGAGCTGTTTTTT
TRBJ2-1 TRBV12-5 few NA CASGLTARPSSYNEQFF TGTGCTAGTGGACTGACAGCGAGACCCTCCTCCTACAATGAGCAGTTCTTC
TRBJ1-1 TRBV5-1 few TRBD1 CASSLRAGGLNTEAFF TGCGCCAGCAGCTTGCGGGCAGGGGGTTTGAACACTGAAGCTTTCTTT
TRBJ2-7 TRBV7-6 NA TRBD2 CASSLVGREGPQRYEQYF TGTGCCAGCAGCTTAGTGGGGCGGGAGGGCCCTCAAAGATACGAGCAGTACTTC
TRBJ2-5 TRBV2 NA TRBD1 CASSVQGAYQETQYF TGTGCCAGCAGCGTACAGGGGGCGTATCAAGAGACCCAGTACTTC
TRBJ1-1 TRBV7-6 NA NA CASSSPLQGRTEAFF TGTGCCAGCAGCTCCCCACTGCAGGGGAGGACTGAAGCTTTCTTT
TRBJ2-3 TRBV5-1 few NA CASSLEGTSWVSQYF TGCGCCAGCAGCTTGGAGGGGACTTCCTGGGTCTCGCAGTATTTT
TRBJ2-7 TRBV25-1 NA NA CASSAGGRDYEQYF TGTGCCAGCAGTGCAGGAGGGCGCGACTACGAGCAGTACTTC
TRBJ2-7 TRBV14 NA TRBD2 CASSQGMGLAGWLTYEQYF TGTGCCAGCAGCCAAGGCATGGGACTAGCGGGATGGTTGACCTACGAGCAGTACTTC
TRBJ2-7 TRBV18 many NA CASSRADSYEQHF TGTGCCAGCTCACGAGCGGACTCCTACGAGCAGCACTTC
TRBJ2-3 TRBV10-3 many TRBD1 CATTERRDSFTDTQYF TGTGCCACCACGGAGCGACGGGACAGCTTCACAGATACGCAGTATTTT
TRBJ2-7 TRBV7-6 few TRBD2 CASSLSLAVSSYEQYF TGTGCCAGCAGCTTATCTCTAGCGGTTAGCTCCTACGAGCAGTACTTC
TRBJ2-6 TRBV7-9 few NA CASSRFGANVLTF TGTGCCAGCAGCCGATTTGGGGCCAACGTCCTGACTTTC
TRBJ2-1 TRBV7-9 many NA CAGRSSYNEQFF TGTGCAGGTCGGAGCTCCTACAATGAGCAGTTCTTC
TRBJ2-1 TRBV28 many NA CATSWSDADEQFF TGTGCCACCAGCTGGAGTGATGCCGATGAGCAGTTCTTC